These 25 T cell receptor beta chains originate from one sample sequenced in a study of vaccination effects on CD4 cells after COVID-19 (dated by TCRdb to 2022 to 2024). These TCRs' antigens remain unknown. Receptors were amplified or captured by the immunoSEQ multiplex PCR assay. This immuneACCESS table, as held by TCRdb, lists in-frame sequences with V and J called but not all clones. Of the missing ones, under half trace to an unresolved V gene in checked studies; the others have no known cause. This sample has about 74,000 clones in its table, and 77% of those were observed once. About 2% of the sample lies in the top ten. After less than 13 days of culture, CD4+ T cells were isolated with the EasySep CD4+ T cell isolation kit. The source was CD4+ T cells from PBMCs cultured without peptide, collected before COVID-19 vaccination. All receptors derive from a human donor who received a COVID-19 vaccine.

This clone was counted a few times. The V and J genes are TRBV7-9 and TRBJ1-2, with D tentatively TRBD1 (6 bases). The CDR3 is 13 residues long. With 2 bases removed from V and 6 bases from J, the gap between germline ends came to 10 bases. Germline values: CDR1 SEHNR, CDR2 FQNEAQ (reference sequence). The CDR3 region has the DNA TGTGCCAGCAGCTTAATGACAGGAGATGGCTACACCTTC. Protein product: CASSLMTGDGYTF.

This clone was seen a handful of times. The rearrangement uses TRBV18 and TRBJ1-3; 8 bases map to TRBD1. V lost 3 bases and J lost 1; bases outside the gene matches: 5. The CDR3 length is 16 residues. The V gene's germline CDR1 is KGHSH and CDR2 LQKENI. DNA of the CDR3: TGTGCCAGCTCACCCTGGACAGGGCCGTCTGGAAACACCATATATTTT. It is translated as CASSPWTGPSGNTIYF.

The CDR3 loop is CASSSQGVLSGANVLTF. The CDR3 nucleotides read TGTGCCAGCAGCTCCCAGGGGGTGCTCTCTGGGGCCAACGTCCTGACTTTC. This rearrangement joins TRBV5-6 to TRBJ2-6, with 7 bases identical to TRBD1. Per the germline V gene, CDR1 is SGHDT and CDR2 is YYEEEE. The CDR3 loop spans 17 amino acids. Unmatched junction bases numbered 6, after V lost 3 bases and J lost 0 bases.

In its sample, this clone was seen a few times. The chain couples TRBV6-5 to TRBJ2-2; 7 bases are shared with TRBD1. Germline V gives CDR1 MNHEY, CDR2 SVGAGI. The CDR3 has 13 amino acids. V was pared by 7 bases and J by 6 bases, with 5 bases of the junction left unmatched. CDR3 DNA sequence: TGTGCCAGCATCCGCACAGGGGCCGGGGAGCTGTTTTTT. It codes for CASIRTGAGELFF.

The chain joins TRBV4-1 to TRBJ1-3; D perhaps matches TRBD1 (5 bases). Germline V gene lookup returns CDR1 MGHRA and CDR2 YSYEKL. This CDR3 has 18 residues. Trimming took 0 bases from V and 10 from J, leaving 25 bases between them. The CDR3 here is CASSQEGLEGLRGSTIYF. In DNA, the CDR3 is TGCGCCAGCAGCCAAGAGGGATTAGAGGGACTCCGGGGAAGTACCATATATTTT.

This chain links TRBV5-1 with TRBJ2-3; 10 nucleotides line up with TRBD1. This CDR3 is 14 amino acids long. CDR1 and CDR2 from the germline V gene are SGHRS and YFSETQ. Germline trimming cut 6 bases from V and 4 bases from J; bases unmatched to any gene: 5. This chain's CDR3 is CASTPGQGPDTQYF. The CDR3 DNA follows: TGCGCCAGCACTCCGGGACAGGGGCCAGATACGCAGTATTTT. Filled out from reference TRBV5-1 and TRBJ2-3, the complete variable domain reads KAGVTQTPRYLIKTRGQQVTLSCSPISGHRSVSWYQQTPGQGLQFLFEYFSETQRNKGNFPGRFSGRQFSNSRSEMNVSTLELGDSALYLCASTPGQGPDTQYFGPGTRLTVL.

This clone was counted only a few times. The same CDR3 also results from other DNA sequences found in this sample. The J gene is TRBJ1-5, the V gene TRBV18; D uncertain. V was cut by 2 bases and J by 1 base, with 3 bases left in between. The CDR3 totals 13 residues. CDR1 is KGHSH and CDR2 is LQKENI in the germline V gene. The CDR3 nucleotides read TGTGCCAGCTCACCAGACAGCAATCAGCCCCAGCATTTT. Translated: CASSPDSNQPQHF. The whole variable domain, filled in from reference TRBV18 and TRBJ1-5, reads NAGVMQNPRHLVRRRGQEARLRCSPMKGHSHVYWYRQLPEEGLKFMVYLQKENIIDESGMPKERFSAEFPKEGPSILRIQQVVRGDSAAYFCASSPDSNQPQHFGDGTRLSIL.

This CDR3 reads CASSLGYVGYGYTF. The CDR3 nucleotides read TGTGCCAGCAGCTTAGGTTACGTTGGCTATGGCTACACCTTC. This sequence joins TRBV7-9 and TRBJ1-2; D unclear. The germline gives CDR1 SEHNR, CDR2 FQNEAQ (reference sequence). The CDR3 has 14 residues. Deletions cut 1 base from V and 4 bases from J, with 10 bases between.

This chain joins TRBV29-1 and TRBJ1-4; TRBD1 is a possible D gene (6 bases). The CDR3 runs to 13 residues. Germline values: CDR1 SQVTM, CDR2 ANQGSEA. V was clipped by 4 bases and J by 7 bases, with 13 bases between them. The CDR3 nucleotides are TGCAGCGTTGGTGGGGGGCCGGGTGAAAAACTGTTTTTT. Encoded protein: CSVGGGPGEKLFF.

CDR3 loop: CASSLRDTQYF. The CDR3 DNA reads as TGTGCCAGCAGTTTAAGGGATACGCAGTATTTT. The chain employs TRBV12-3 or TRBV12-4 and TRBJ2-3; D not certain. CDR3 size: 11 residues. V lost 2 bases and J 6 bases, leaving 3 bases between the germline ends.

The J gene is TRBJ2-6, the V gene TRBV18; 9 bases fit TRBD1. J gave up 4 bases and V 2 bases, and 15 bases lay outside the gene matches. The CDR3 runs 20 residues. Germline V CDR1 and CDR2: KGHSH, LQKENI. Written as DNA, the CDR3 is TGTGCCAGCTCACCAATCTCGGGCGGGACAGGGCTTTCCGGGGCCAACGTCCTGACTTTC. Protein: CASSPISGGTGLSGANVLTF.

The CDR3 loop is CATTGTSNEKLFF. The CDR3 DNA reads TGTGCCACTACCGGGACCTCGAATGAAAAACTGTTTTTT. The J gene is TRBJ1-4, the V gene TRBV30, with a possible D match to TRBD1 (5 bases). The V end was cut by 8 bases, the J end by 5 bases, with 15 bases between. The CDR3 is made up of 13 amino acids. Germline values: CDR1 GTSNPN, CDR2 SVGIG (reference sequence). The whole variable domain, remainder taken from reference TRBV30 and TRBJ1-4, is SQTIHQWPATLVQPVGSPLSLECTVEGTSNPNLYWYRQAAGRGLQLLFYSVGIGQISSEVPQNLSASRPQDRQFILSSKKLLLSDSGFYLCATTGTSNEKLFFGSGTQLSVL.

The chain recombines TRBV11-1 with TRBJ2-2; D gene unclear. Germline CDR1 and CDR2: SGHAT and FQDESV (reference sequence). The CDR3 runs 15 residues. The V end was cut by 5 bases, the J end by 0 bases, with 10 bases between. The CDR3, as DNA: TGTGCCAGCAGCGCAAGGACGGCGAACACCGGGGAGCTGTTTTTT. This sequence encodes CASSARTANTGELFF.

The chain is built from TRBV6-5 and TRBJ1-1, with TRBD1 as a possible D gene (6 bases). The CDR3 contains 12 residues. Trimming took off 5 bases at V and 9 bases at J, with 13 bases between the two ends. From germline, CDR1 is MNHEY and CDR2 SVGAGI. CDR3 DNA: TGTGCCAGCAGTACGGGGGGCAATAAAGCTTTCTTT. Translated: CASSTGGNKAFF.

CDR3: CASRGSTRGETQYF. CDR3 sequence (DNA): TGCGCCAGCAGAGGGTCCACCCGGGGGGAGACCCAGTACTTC. J is TRBJ2-5 and V is TRBV10-2; a possible D gene is TRBD2 (6 bases). Per the germline V gene, CDR1 is WSHSY and CDR2 is SAAADI. The CDR3 sequence is 14 residues long. Deletions cut 6 bases from V and 5 bases from J, with 16 bases between.

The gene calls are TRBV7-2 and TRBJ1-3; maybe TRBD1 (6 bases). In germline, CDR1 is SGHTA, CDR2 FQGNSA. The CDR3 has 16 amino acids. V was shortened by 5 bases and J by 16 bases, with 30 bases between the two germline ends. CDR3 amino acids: CASSPDPTGFSTPNYF. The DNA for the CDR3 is TGTGCCAGCAGCCCCGACCCGACAGGCTTCTCAACGCCTAACTATTTT.

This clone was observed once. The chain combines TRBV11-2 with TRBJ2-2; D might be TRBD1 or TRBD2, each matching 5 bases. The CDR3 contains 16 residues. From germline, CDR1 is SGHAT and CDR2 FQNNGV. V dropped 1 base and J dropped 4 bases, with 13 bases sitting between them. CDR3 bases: TGTGCCAGCAGCTTAGCCCGCCAGGGACCCACCGGGGAGCTGTTTTTT. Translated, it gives CASSLARQGPTGELFF.

The CDR3 spells CASSYPDRGREPQHF. The CDR3 nucleotides read TGTGCCAGCAGTTACCCAGACAGGGGGCGAGAGCCCCAGCATTTT. The V and J genes are TRBV6-6 and TRBJ1-5, with 10 bases identical to TRBD1. CDR1 is MNHNY, CDR2 SVGAGI, per germline (reference sequence). The CDR3 runs to 15 residues. Germline trimming cut 2 bases from V and 8 bases from J; bases unmatched to any gene: 6.

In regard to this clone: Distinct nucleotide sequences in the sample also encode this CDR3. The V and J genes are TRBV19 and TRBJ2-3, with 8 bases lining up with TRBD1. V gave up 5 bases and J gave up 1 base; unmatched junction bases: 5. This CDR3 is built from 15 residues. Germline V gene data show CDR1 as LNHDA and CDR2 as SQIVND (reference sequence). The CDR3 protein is CASSPGGAGTDTQYF. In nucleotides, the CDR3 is TGTGCCAGTAGTCCAGGGGGCGCCGGCACAGATACGCAGTATTTT.

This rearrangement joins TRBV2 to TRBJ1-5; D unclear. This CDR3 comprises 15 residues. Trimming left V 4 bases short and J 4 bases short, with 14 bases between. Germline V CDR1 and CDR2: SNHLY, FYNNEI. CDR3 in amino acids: CASSGSSGVNQPQHF. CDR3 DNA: TGTGCCAGCAGTGGGAGTTCCGGGGTTAATCAGCCCCAGCATTTT.

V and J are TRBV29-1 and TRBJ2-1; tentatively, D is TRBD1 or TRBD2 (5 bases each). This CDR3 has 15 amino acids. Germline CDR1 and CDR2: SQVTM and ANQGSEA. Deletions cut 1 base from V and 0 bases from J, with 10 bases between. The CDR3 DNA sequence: TGCAGCGTTGAAGGGGACGGTCGCTCCTACAATGAGCAGTTCTTC. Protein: CSVEGDGRSYNEQFF.

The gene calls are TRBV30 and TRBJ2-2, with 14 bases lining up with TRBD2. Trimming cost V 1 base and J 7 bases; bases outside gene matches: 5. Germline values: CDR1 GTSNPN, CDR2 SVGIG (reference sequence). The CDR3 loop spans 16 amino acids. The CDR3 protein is CAWSGLAGGPSGELFF. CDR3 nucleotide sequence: TGTGCCTGGAGTGGACTAGCGGGGGGGCCGAGCGGGGAGCTGTTTTTT.

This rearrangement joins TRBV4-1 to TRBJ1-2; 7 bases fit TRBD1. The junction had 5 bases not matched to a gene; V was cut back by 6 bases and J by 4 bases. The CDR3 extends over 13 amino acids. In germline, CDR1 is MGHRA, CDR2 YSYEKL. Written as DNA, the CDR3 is TGCGCCAGCAGTAGACAGGGACCCTATGGCTACACCTTC. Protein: CASSRQGPYGYTF.

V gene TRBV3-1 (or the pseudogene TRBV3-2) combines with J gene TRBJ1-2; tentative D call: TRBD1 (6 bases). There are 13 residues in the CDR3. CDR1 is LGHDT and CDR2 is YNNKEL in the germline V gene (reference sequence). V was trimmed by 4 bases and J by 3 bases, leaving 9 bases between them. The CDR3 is CASSRDTYYGYTF. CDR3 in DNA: TGTGCCAGCAGCCGGGACACTTACTATGGCTACACCTTC.

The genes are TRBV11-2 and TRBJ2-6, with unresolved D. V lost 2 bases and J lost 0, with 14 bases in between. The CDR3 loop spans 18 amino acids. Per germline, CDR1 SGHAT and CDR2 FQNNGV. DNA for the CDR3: TGTGCCAGCAGCTTATCTAGGACGGGTAGCTCTGGGGCCAACGTCCTGACTTTC. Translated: CASSLSRTGSSGANVLTF.